Each of the 26 T cell receptor beta chains below was sequenced from the same sample in a study of blood T cell repertoires in COVID-19. The protocol was immunoSEQ multiplex PCR, while the TCRdb copy is restricted to in-frame clones and leaves out a portion. The sample holds 250,000 or so clones, 70% to 85% seen once. Sequencing was carried out using PBMCs or T cells enriched from blood (not recorded which). Source of these receptors: a man in his sixties who had recovered from COVID-19.

V usage is TRBV27 and J usage is TRBJ2-2; 8 nucleotides match TRBD1. The ends lost 4 bases at V and 5 bases at J; junction bases unmatched: 6. The length of the CDR3 is 15 residues. CDR1 is MNHEY and CDR2 is SMNVEV in the germline V gene (reference sequence). The CDR3 reads CASSSGQGWTGELFF. CDR3 coding DNA: TGTGCCAGCAGTTCCGGACAGGGATGGACCGGGGAGCTGTTTTTT.

The chain links TRBV11-3 to TRBJ2-2; 9 bases match TRBD1. The CDR3 totals 15 residues. J was trimmed by 4 bases and V by 4 bases; bases with no gene match: 4. Germline V CDR1 and CDR2: SGHNT, YENEEA. This chain's CDR3 is CASSSRTGVTGELFF. The CDR3 DNA is TGTGCCAGCAGCTCAAGGACAGGGGTCACCGGGGAGCTGTTTTTT.

The chain joins TRBV5-8 to TRBJ2-1; the match to TRBD1 covers 7 bases. V dropped 7 bases and J dropped 3; count of bases not matched to a gene: 10. Germline V gene sequence: CDR1 SGHTS, CDR2 YDEGEE. CDR3 size: 15 residues. For the CDR3, the DNA is TGTGCCAGCCTACAGCAGGACAGGCTCTACAATGAGCAGTTCTTC. This encodes CASLQQDRLYNEQFF.

V is TRBV30 and J is TRBJ2-5; 12 bases are a match to TRBD2. The CDR3 length is 18 residues. From germline, CDR1 is GTSNPN and CDR2 SVGIG (reference sequence). Trimming cost V 3 bases and J 0 bases; bases outside gene matches: 11. The CDR3 region is CAWSAGLAGQWYQETQYF. The CDR3 bases are TGTGCCTGGAGCGCTGGACTAGCGGGGCAGTGGTACCAAGAGACCCAGTACTTC.

The chain couples TRBV29-1 to TRBJ2-7; D gene ambiguous. The CDR3 sequence is 12 residues long. The V gene lost 6 bases and the J gene lost 7 bases, with 16 bases spanning the gap. Germline lookup yields CDR1 SQVTM and CDR2 ANQGSEA. The CDR3 coding sequence is TGCAGCGTGACCCTCCCGGGTGGAGAGCAGTACTTC. Amino acid sequence: CSVTLPGGEQYF.

This chain links TRBV20-1 with TRBJ2-7; 8 nucleotides agree with TRBD1. The trim removed 3 bases at V and 6 bases at J, leaving 10 bases unmatched. CDR1 is DFQATT, CDR2 SNEGSKA, per germline (reference sequence). The CDR3 is 14 amino acids. CDR3 sequence reads: CSASGGTGRSEQYF. Written as DNA, the CDR3 is TGCAGTGCTAGTGGGGGGACAGGAAGAAGCGAGCAGTACTTC.

This chain links TRBV6-6 with TRBJ1-6; D may be TRBD1 (5 bases). Germline loops: CDR1 MNHNY, CDR2 SVGAGI (reference sequence). The CDR3 is made up of 14 amino acids. V was pared by 6 bases and J by 7 bases, with 13 bases between. The CDR3 region is CASRSGTENSPLHF. The CDR3 nucleotides read TGTGCCAGCAGGTCCGGGACTGAAAATTCACCCCTCCACTTT.

The chain is built from TRBV4-3 and TRBJ2-3; D may be TRBD1 (8 bases). This CDR3 comprises 15 residues. Trimming removed 3 bases from V and 6 bases from J, with 16 bases in between. CDR1 and CDR2 from the germline V gene are LGHNA and YSLEER. Written as DNA, the CDR3 is TGCGCCAGCAGCCACCGGACAGGGCGGGGGGATACGCAGTATTTT. Translated, it gives CASSHRTGRGDTQYF.

The gene calls are TRBV6-2 or TRBV6-3 and TRBJ2-5; TRBD1 matches at 8 bases. Germline CDR1 and CDR2: MNHEY and SVGEGT. The CDR3 contains 16 residues. V was pared by 5 bases and J by 2 bases, with 10 bases of the junction left unmatched. The CDR3: CASSSFGTGPQETQYF. The DNA of the CDR3 is TGTGCCAGCAGTAGCTTCGGGACAGGTCCTCAAGAGACCCAGTACTTC.

The chain uses TRBV5-1 and TRBJ1-2; D not certain. The V and J ends lost 0 bases and 5 bases respectively, with 14 bases between them. CDR3 length: 15 amino acids. Germline V gene lookup returns CDR1 SGHRS and CDR2 YFSETQ. CDR3 sequence: CASSLGAGLGYGYTF. For the CDR3, the DNA is TGCGCCAGCAGCTTGGGGGCAGGCCTTGGGTATGGCTACACCTTC.

This chain joins TRBV15 and TRBJ1-5; the match to TRBD1 covers 7 bases. Germline V gene lookup returns CDR1 LNHNV and CDR2 YYDKDF (reference sequence). V lost 3 bases, J lost 0 bases, and 2 bases stayed unmatched. This CDR3 is 15 amino acids long. The CDR3 spells CATSRTGPSNQPQHF. Here the CDR3 DNA reads TGTGCCACCAGCAGGACAGGGCCTAGCAATCAGCCCCAGCATTTT. Full variable domain (missing parts from reference TRBV15 and TRBJ1-5): DAMVIQNPRYQVTQFGKPVTLSCSQTLNHNVMYWYQQKSSQAPKLLFHYYDKDFNNEADTPDNFQSRRPNTSFCFLDIRSPGLGDTAMYLCATSRTGPSNQPQHFGDGTRLSIL.

This rearrangement joins TRBV25-1 to TRBJ1-3; maybe TRBD1 (5 bases). The germline V gene has CDR1 MGHDK and CDR2 SYGVNS. The V gene lost 1 base and the J gene lost 0 bases, with 13 bases spanning the gap. CDR3 length: 17 residues. The CDR3 DNA is TGTGCCAGCAGTGAATTAGGGGCGACGGGCTCTGGAAACACCATATATTTT. This gives the protein CASSELGATGSGNTIYF.

This rearrangement joins TRBV7-8 to TRBJ1-3, with a tentative D call TRBD1 (5 bases). The CDR3 totals 13 residues. V was shortened by 3 bases and J by 2 bases, with 5 bases between the two germline ends. Per the germline V gene, CDR1 is SGHVS and CDR2 is FQNEAQ. CDR3 in amino acids: CASSLDTGNTIYF. CDR3 nucleotides: TGTGCCAGCAGCTTGGACACTGGAAACACCATATATTTT. Combining the CDR3 with reference TRBV7-8 and TRBJ1-3 gives the whole variable domain GAGVSQSPRYKVAKRGQDVALRCDPISGHVSLFWYQQALGQGPEFLTYFQNEAQLDKSGLPSDRFFAERPEGSVSTLKIQRTQQEDSAVYLCASSLDTGNTIYFGEGSWLTVV.

The V call is TRBV4-3, the J call TRBJ1-1; D remains ambiguous. Trimming took off 0 bases at V and 3 bases at J, with 11 bases between the two ends. The germline gives CDR1 LGHNA, CDR2 YSLEER. The CDR3 length is 15 residues. CDR3 region: CASSQDHIVDTEAFF. As DNA, the CDR3 is TGCGCCAGCAGCCAAGATCATATAGTGGACACTGAAGCTTTCTTT.

This rearrangement joins TRBV15 to TRBJ1-1; 9 nucleotides match TRBD1. The CDR3 totals 17 residues. V trimming: 1 base; J trimming: 5 bases; junction bases outside the gene matches: 11. Germline V CDR1 and CDR2: LNHNV, YYDKDF (reference sequence). CDR3 region: CATSRGLPGQGRTEAFF. CDR3 DNA sequence: TGTGCCACCAGCAGAGGACTTCCGGGACAGGGACGGACTGAAGCTTTCTTT.

The rearrangement uses TRBV4-3 and TRBJ2-2, with 13 bases lining up with TRBD2. The trim removed 1 base at V and 4 bases at J, leaving 6 bases unmatched. This CDR3 spans 18 amino acids. Per germline, CDR1 LGHNA and CDR2 YSLEER. The CDR3 is CASSQGTSGGTGTGELFF. DNA for the CDR3: TGCGCCAGCAGCCAAGGGACTAGCGGGGGAACGGGCACCGGGGAGCTGTTTTTT.

The gene calls are TRBV19 and TRBJ1-1; maybe TRBD1 (5 bases). V lost 3 bases, J lost 6 bases, and 11 bases lay in between. The CDR3 covers 13 residues. Germline lookup yields CDR1 LNHDA and CDR2 SQIVND (reference sequence). CDR3: CASSMAGGSEAFF. CDR3 sequence (DNA): TGTGCCAGTAGTATGGCGGGGGGATCTGAAGCTTTCTTT. The full variable domain, completed using reference TRBV19 and TRBJ1-1, is DGGITQSPKYLFRKEGQNVTLSCEQNLNHDAMYWYRQDPGQGLRLIYYSQIVNDFQKGDIAEGYSVSREKKESFPLTVTSAQKNPTAFYLCASSMAGGSEAFFGQGTRLTVV.

The chain joins TRBV27 to TRBJ2-6; D not certain. In germline, CDR1 is MNHEY, CDR2 SMNVEV (reference sequence). With 5 bases removed from V and 0 bases from J, the gap between germline ends came to 5 bases. This CDR3 is built from 14 residues. CDR3: CASSLSSGANVLTF. The CDR3 DNA sequence: TGTGCCAGCAGTCTGAGCTCTGGGGCCAACGTCCTGACTTTC.

This clone appeared a few times. V and J are TRBV7-2 and TRBJ2-2; the match to TRBD1 covers 11 bases. The CDR3 extends over 18 amino acids. Germline lookup yields CDR1 SGHTA and CDR2 FQGNSA. V was pared by 5 bases and J by 3 bases, with 11 bases of the junction left unmatched. CDR3 in DNA: TGTGCCAGCAGCGCACGGACAGGGGGCTGGGGGGACACCGGGGAGCTGTTTTTT. As protein: CASSARTGGWGDTGELFF.

The CDR3 DNA sequence: TGTGCCAGTATAGGGCAGGGGGACAAAAACATTCAGTACTTC. Translated, it gives CASIGQGDKNIQYF. V usage is TRBV27 and J usage is TRBJ2-4, with 7 bases that match TRBD1. V lost 9 bases to trimming and J lost 3 bases; unmatched junction nucleotides: 8. CDR1 is MNHEY, CDR2 SMNVEV, per germline (reference sequence). The CDR3 is 14 amino acids.

This clone occurred a few times. The chain is built from TRBV4-2 and TRBJ1-5; 9 bases fit TRBD1. This CDR3 has 16 amino acids. With V trimmed by 4 bases and J by 4 bases, 8 bases remained unmatched. Per the germline V gene, CDR1 is LGHNA and CDR2 is YNFKEQ. CDR3 amino acids: CASSPTGTGINQPQHF. As DNA, the CDR3 is TGTGCCAGCAGCCCGACCGGGACAGGGATAAATCAGCCCCAGCATTTT.

The CDR3 sequence is CASSPTGKNTEAFF. The CDR3 DNA follows: TGTGCCAGCAGCCCGACAGGGAAGAACACTGAAGCTTTCTTT. V usage is TRBV4-2 and J usage is TRBJ1-1; 7 bases agree with TRBD1. The CDR3 contains 14 residues. CDR1 and CDR2 from the germline V gene are LGHNA and YNFKEQ. Unmatched junction bases numbered 3, after V lost 4 bases and J lost 1 base.

The rearrangement links TRBV7-9 to TRBJ2-7; tentatively, D is TRBD2 (5 bases). Deletions cut 1 base from V and 4 bases from J, with 11 bases between. The CDR3 extends over 14 amino acids. Germline V gives CDR1 SEHNR, CDR2 FQNEAQ (reference sequence). In DNA form, the CDR3 reads TGTGCCAGCAGCTTAGGCGGACTGACTTACGAGCAGTACTTC. This gives the protein CASSLGGLTYEQYF. Using reference TRBV7-9 and TRBJ2-7 for the parts outside the CDR3, the full variable domain is DTGVSQNPRHKITKRGQNVTFRCDPISEHNRLYWYRQTLGQGPEFLTYFQNEAQLEKSRLLSDRFSAERPKGSFSTLEIQRTEQGDSAMYLCASSLGGLTYEQYFGPGTRLTVT.

V gene TRBV6-4 combines with J gene TRBJ2-1; the D gene is possibly TRBD2 (5 bases). CDR3 length equals 15 residues. V lost 4 bases and J lost 5, with 15 bases in between. Germline V gene sequence: CDR1 MRHNA, CDR2 SNTAGT. This chain's CDR3 is CASSARLAGDNEQFF. CDR3 DNA sequence: TGTGCCAGCAGTGCAAGGCTAGCTGGAGACAATGAGCAGTTCTTC.

The chain has TRBV7-9 and TRBJ2-1; the match to TRBD2 covers 7 bases. V shed 11 bases, J shed 5 bases, and the junction held 9 bases outside the gene matches. The CDR3 is 13 residues long. Germline-derived CDR1 and CDR2 are SEHNR and FQNEAQ (reference sequence). CDR3 bases: TGTGCCGGAGATAGCGGGCGGGACAATGAGCAGTTCTTC. This translates into CAGDSGRDNEQFF.

The genes are TRBV6-1 and TRBJ2-3, with 10 nucleotides matching TRBD2. This CDR3 contains 16 residues. From germline, CDR1 is MNHNS and CDR2 SASEGT. Losses at the gene ends were 4 bases for V and 6 bases for J; bases not matched to a gene: 10. CDR3 amino acids: CASSGLAGGGGDTQYF. DNA for the CDR3: TGTGCCAGCAGTGGACTAGCGGGTGGCGGAGGGGATACGCAGTATTTT.